This T cell receptor (beta chain) was profiled in a study of blood T cell repertoires in COVID-19. Study details: Specimens from acute and convalescent COVID-19 originated in the United States, Italy and Spain.

Here immunoSEQ multiplex PCR was the method, and the copy in TCRdb shows in-frame clones only, minus some. Of 140,000 to 150,000 clones listed, over 70% were seen once; the top ten hold 11%. Ages ranged from about 18 to 89 years, with residence in about two dozen US areas. Which cohort a participant joined came from the clinical history participants gave. Either two negative PCRs, clearance, or symptom resolution qualified Cohort 3 donors as recovered. The receptor was derived from a man aged 55 to 70 who had recovered from COVID-19. Sequenced material: PBMCs or T cells enriched from blood (not recorded which).

Written as DNA, the CDR3 is TGTGCCAGCAGTGGCAGTCACACTGAAGCTTTCTTT. Protein product: CASSGSHTEAFF. The rearrangement links TRBV9 to TRBJ1-1; D is unclear. Looked up from germline, CDR1 is SGDLS and CDR2 is YYNGEE. The CDR3 contains 12 residues. V gave up 5 bases and J gave up 3 bases, with 8 bases separating them.